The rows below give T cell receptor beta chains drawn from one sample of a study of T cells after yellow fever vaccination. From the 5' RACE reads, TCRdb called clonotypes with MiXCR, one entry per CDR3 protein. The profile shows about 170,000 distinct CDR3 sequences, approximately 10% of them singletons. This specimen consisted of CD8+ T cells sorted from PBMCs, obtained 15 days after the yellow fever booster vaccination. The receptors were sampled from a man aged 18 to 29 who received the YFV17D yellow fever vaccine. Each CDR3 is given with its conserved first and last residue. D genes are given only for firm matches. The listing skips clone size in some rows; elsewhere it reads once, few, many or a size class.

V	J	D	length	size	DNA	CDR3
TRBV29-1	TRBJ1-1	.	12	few	TGCAGCGTTCCCCGGACATCCGGGGAAGCTTTCTTT	CSVPRTSGEAFF
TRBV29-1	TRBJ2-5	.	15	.	TGCAGCGTTGAAGTGGAGGGCTGGGGCCAAGAGACCCAGTACTTC	CSVEVEGWGQETQYF
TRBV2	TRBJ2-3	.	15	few	TGTGCCAGCAGTGAATTTTGGGAGGTAACAGATACGCAGTATTTT	CASSEFWEVTDTQYF
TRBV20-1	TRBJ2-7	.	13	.	TGCAGTGCTAGAGATACCCGATCTACCGAGCAGTACTTC	CSARDTRSTEQYF
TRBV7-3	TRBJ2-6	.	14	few	TGTGCCAGCAGCTTCGGCTCTGGGGCCAACGTCCTGACTTTC	CASSFGSGANVLTF
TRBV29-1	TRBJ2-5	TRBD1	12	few	TGCAGCGTTCCGGACAGGGGGGAGACCCAGTACTTC	CSVPDRGETQYF
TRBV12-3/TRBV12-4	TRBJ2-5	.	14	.	TGTGCCAGCAGAGGGCTCCAAGCGGCCGAGACCCAGTACTTC	CASRGLQAAETQYF
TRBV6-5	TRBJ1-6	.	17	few	TGTGCCAGCAGGGTTAGCCAAGGCGGAGCTTATAATTCACCCCTCCACTTT	CASRVSQGGAYNSPLHF
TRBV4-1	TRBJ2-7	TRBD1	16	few	TGCGCCAGCAGCCGCCTCTGGACAGGGTCTTCCTACGAGCAGTACTTC	CASSRLWTGSSYEQYF
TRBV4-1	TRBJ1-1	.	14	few	TGCGCCAGCAGCCAAGTGGGCAGGAACACTGAAGCTTTCTTT	CASSQVGRNTEAFF
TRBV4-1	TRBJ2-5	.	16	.	TGCGCCAGCAGCCAAGATGGGCGGGGATTCCAAGAGACCCAGTACTTC	CASSQDGRGFQETQYF
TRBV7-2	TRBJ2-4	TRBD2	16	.	TGTGCCAGCAGCCAAGGGACTAGCGGGGACTGGGACATTCAGTACTTC	CASSQGTSGDWDIQYF
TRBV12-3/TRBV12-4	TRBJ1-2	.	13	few	TGTGCCAGCACCCCCGGGATCTACTATGGCTACACCTTC	CASTPGIYYGYTF
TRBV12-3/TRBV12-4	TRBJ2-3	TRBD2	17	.	TGTGCCAGCAGTCCCGGGGGAGCGGGGGGTTCAGCAGATACGCAGTATTTT	CASSPGGAGGSADTQYF
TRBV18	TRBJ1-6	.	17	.	TGTGCCAGCTCACCGAGATCCTTGACCTCCTATAATTCACCCCTCCACTTT	CASSPRSLTSYNSPLHF
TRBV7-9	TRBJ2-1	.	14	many	TGTGCCAGCATCGGGTGGCGTGGGGGTGATGAGCAGTTCTTC	CASIGWRGGDEQFF
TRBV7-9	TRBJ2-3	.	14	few	TGTGCCAGCAGCCCCCCCAGGTCCACAGATACGCAGTATTTT	CASSPPRSTDTQYF
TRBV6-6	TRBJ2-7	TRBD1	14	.	TGTGCCAGCAGTTCCGGGACAGTACCCTACGAGCAGTACTTC	CASSSGTVPYEQYF
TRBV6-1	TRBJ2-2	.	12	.	TGTGCCAGCAGTAGGTTGTCCGGGGAGCTGTTTTTT	CASSRLSGELFF
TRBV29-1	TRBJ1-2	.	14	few	TGCAGCGTTGTAGACCTATCAGGAACCTATGGCTACACCTTC	CSVVDLSGTYGYTF
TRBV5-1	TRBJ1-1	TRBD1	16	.	TGCGCCAGCAGCTCGGGGGGACAGCTCATGAACACTGAAGCTTTCTTT	CASSSGGQLMNTEAFF
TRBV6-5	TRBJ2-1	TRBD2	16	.	TGTGCCAGCAGTTACTCGGCAGCGGGGGGGAGAAATGAGCAGTTCTTC	CASSYSAAGGRNEQFF
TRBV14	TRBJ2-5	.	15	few	TGTGCCAGCAGCCAAGAAGGCACTAGCCAAGAGACCCAGTACTTC	CASSQEGTSQETQYF
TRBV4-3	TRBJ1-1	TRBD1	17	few	TGCGCCAGCAGCCATCGGGACAGGGCGAAGAGGAACACTGAAGCTTTCTTT	CASSHRDRAKRNTEAFF
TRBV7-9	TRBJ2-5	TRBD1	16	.	TGTGCCAGCAGCTTGGGTTCAGGGGGATTCCAAGAGACCCAGTACTTC	CASSLGSGGFQETQYF
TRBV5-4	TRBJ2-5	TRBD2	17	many	TGTGCCAGCAGCGCGGATGGACTAGCGGTTTCAGGAGAGACCCAGTACTTC	CASSADGLAVSGETQYF